This T cell receptor beta chain was found in a study of T cell responses to AZD1222 COVID-19 vaccine. Clones were sequenced by immunoSEQ multiplex PCR, and TCRdb holds only the in-frame ones, with some missing. The sample lists around 97,000 clones, about nine tenths seen once, with around 4.8% in the top ten. Germline CDR1 reads LGHDT; CDR2 reads YNNKEL (reference sequence). The CDR3 is 15 residues long. V shed 5 bases and J shed 6 bases, with 18 bases lying between them. The source was peripheral blood, collected on day 0 of AZD1222 vaccination. This receptor was identified in an adult in good health. V gene TRBV3-1 (or the pseudogene TRBV3-2) combines with J gene TRBJ2-3; D is tentatively TRBD1 or TRBD2 (6 bases each). CDR3 sequence reads: CASSSPRGVLDTQYF. As DNA, the CDR3 is TGTGCCAGCAGCTCCCCTAGGGGGGTTTTGGATACGCAGTATTTT.